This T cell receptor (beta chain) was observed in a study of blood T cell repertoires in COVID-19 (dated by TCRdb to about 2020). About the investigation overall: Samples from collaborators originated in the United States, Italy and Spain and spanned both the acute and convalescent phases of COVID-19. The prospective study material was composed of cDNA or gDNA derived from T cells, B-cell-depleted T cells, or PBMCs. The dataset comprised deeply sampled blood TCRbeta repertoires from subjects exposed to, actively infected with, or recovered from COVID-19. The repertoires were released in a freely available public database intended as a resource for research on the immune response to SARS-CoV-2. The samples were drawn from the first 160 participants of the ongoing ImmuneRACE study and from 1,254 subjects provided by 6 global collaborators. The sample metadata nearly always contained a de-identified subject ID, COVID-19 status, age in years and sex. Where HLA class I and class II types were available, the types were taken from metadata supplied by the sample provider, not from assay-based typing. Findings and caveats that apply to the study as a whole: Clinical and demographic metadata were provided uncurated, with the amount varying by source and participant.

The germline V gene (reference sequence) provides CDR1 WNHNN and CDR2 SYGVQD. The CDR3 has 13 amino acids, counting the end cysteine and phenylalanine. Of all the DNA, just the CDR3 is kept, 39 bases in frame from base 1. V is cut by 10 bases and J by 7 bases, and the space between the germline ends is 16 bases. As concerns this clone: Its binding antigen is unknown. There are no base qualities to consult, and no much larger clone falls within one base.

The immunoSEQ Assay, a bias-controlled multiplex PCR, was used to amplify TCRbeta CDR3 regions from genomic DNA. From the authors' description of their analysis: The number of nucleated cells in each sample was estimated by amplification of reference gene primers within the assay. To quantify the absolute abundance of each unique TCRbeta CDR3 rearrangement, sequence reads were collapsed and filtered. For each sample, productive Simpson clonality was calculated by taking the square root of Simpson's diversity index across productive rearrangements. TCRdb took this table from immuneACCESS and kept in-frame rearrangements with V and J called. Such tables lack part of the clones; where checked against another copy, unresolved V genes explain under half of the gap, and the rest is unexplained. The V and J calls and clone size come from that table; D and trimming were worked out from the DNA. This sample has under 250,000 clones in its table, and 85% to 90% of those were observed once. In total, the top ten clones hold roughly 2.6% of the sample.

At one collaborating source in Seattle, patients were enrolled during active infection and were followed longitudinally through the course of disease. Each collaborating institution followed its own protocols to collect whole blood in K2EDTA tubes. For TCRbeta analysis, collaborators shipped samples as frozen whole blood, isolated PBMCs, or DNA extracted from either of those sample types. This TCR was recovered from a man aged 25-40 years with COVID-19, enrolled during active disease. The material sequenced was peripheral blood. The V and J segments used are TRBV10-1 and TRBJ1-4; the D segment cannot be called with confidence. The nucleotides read TGCGCCACAGGCTCGAGTGGGTGTGAAAAACTGTTTTTT. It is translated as CATGSSGCEKLFF.